What follows are 20 T cell receptor beta chains derived from one specimen sequenced in a study of early T cells in non-severe SARS-CoV-2 infection. MiXCR, applied by TCRdb to the 5' RACE reads, yields one record per CDR3 protein. The sample consists of roughly 70,000 distinct CDR3 sequences, 13% of them appearing once. Sample: whole blood. The receptor set was obtained from an adult who was a healthcare worker with PCR-confirmed SARS-CoV-2 infection or an uninfected control (not recorded which).

This clonotype was observed once. This rearrangement joins TRBV7-2 to TRBJ2-1; no clear D. CDR3 length: 14 amino acids. Germline lookup yields CDR1 SGHTA and CDR2 FQGNSA. The germline V and J ends were trimmed by 2 bases and 8 bases, with 13 bases remaining between them. The CDR3 bases are TGTGCCAGCAGCTTAACGGCTAGTTCGGATGAGCAGTTCTTC. Amino acid sequence: CASSLTASSDEQFF.

This clonotype came up a few times. The chain couples TRBV6-2 or TRBV6-3 to TRBJ1-1; no clear D gene. This CDR3 region has 13 residues. Trimming removed 10 bases at V and 3 bases at J, with 15 bases between. Germline V gene lookup returns CDR1 MNHEY and CDR2 SVGEGT. This CDR3 is CATKSGRHTEAFF. The CDR3 DNA sequence: TGTGCCACTAAATCCGGGAGACACACTGAAGCTTTCTTT.

This clonotype was counted only a few times. This chain joins TRBV7-9 and TRBJ2-5; D remains unclear. Per germline, CDR1 SEHNR and CDR2 FQNEAQ (reference sequence). The CDR3 consists of 13 residues. Trimming removed 5 bases at V and 3 bases at J, with 10 bases between. The CDR3 loop reads CASSPPSEETQYF. CDR3 sequence (DNA): TGTGCCAGCAGCCCCCCGTCCGAAGAGACCCAGTACTTC.

J is TRBJ2-1 and V is TRBV18, with a possible D match to TRBD2 (5 bases). Germline-derived CDR1 and CDR2 are KGHSH and LQKENI. CDR3 size: 13 residues. V gave up 1 base and J gave up 8 bases, with 9 bases separating them. The CDR3 is CASSPRGIHEQFF. The CDR3 DNA follows: TGTGCCAGCTCACCACGAGGGATCCATGAGCAGTTCTTC.

Many counts were recorded for this clonotype. Relative to the germline gene, one junction end is altered; a read error may explain this. DNA for the CDR3: TGTGCCAGTAGTGGTCGAGGACTAGCGGGAGAGTCCCAGTACTTC. As protein: CASSGRGLAGESQYF. This chain uses TRBV19 with TRBJ2-5; TRBD2 matches at 13 bases. The V gene's germline CDR1 is LNHDA and CDR2 SQIVND (reference sequence). The CDR3 extends over 15 amino acids.

The chain uses TRBV7-3 and TRBJ2-3; TRBD2 matches 7 bases. CDR3 size: 14 residues. Germline V CDR1 and CDR2: SGHTA, FQGTGA. V dropped 5 bases and J dropped 6; count of bases not matched to a gene: 8. CDR3 in amino acids: CASSPSTTSDTQYF. The CDR3 DNA sequence: TGTGCCAGCAGCCCAAGCACGACTAGCGATACGCAGTATTTT.

This clonotype was seen at least ten times. This chain connects TRBV19 to TRBJ2-1; D is perhaps TRBD2 (5 bases). The CDR3 is 18 residues long. Germline lookup yields CDR1 LNHDA and CDR2 SQIVND (reference sequence). Trimming stripped 7 bases from V and 4 bases from J, with 26 bases between. CDR3 region: CASTTSSSALPFYNEQFF. The CDR3 DNA is TGTGCCAGTACTACTTCGAGTAGCGCCCTCCCTTTTTACAATGAGCAGTTCTTC.

The chain joins TRBV7-9 to TRBJ2-4; 11 bases align to TRBD1. CDR3 length: 16 amino acids. J was trimmed by 2 bases and V by 5 bases; bases with no gene match: 5. Germline assignment: CDR1 SEHNR and CDR2 FQNEAQ (reference sequence). In nucleotides, the CDR3 is TGTGCCAGCAGCCCCGGGACAGGGGGATCCAAAAACATTCAGTACTTC. Amino acid sequence: CASSPGTGGSKNIQYF.

This clonotype was seen only a few times. This chain joins TRBV12-3 or TRBV12-4 and TRBJ2-5; D uncertain. Trimming stripped 5 bases from V and 5 bases from J, with 12 bases between. This CDR3 has 13 residues. CDR3 sequence: CASSRGMLETQYF. CDR3 nucleotides: TGTGCCAGCAGTAGAGGCATGTTGGAGACCCAGTACTTC.

This clonotype occurred a few times. The rearrangement links TRBV9 to TRBJ2-2; D is unclear. V was pared by 0 bases and J by 6 bases, with 3 bases between. The germline V gene encodes CDR1 SGDLS and CDR2 YYNGEE. This CDR3 spans 12 amino acids. CDR3 nucleotide sequence: TGTGCCAGCAGCGTAGTTCCCGGGGAGCTGTTTTTT. This sequence encodes CASSVVPGELFF.

This chain uses TRBV12-3 or TRBV12-4 with TRBJ2-7; tentative D call: TRBD2 (7 bases). This CDR3 comprises 13 residues. The V end lost 8 bases, the J end lost 5 bases, and 16 bases lay between the germline ends. CDR3 DNA sequence: TGTGCCAGCGCTCGGAGGGGGGGCGACGAGCAGTACTTC. The encoded protein is CASARRGGDEQYF.

The chain combines TRBV7-2 with TRBJ1-4; no definite D call. V was shortened by 0 bases and J by 8 bases, with 16 bases between the two germline ends. This CDR3 is 16 amino acids long. Germline CDR1 SGHTA, CDR2 FQGNSA. CDR3 nucleotide sequence: TGTGCCAGCAGCTTAGCGATAAGCAGGTTGGGCGAAAAACTGTTTTTT. Residues: CASSLAISRLGEKLFF.

This clonotype was observed a handful of times. The rearrangement joins TRBV30 to TRBJ2-1, with 7 nucleotides matching TRBD2. CDR3 length: 14 residues. Trimming removed 1 base from V and 5 bases from J; junction bases left unmatched: 5. Germline CDR1 and CDR2: GTSNPN and SVGIG (reference sequence). The CDR3 DNA follows: TGTGCCTGGAGTGGCGGGAGACTGAACAATGAGCAGTTCTTC. Its protein is CAWSGGRLNNEQFF.

The genes are TRBV7-2 and TRBJ2-7; 7 bases fit TRBD2. CDR1 is SGHTA and CDR2 is FQGNSA in the germline V gene. The CDR3 sequence is 15 residues long. Trimming took 1 base from V and 4 from J; bases not matched to a gene: 7. The CDR3 loop is CASSLVAGVSYEQYF. CDR3 DNA: TGTGCCAGCAGCTTAGTTGCGGGAGTGAGTTACGAGCAGTACTTC.

The chain recombines TRBV20-1 with TRBJ2-7; 8 bases match TRBD2. The CDR3 totals 15 residues. The germline CDR1 and CDR2 sequences are DFQATT and SNEGSKA (reference sequence). J lost 0 bases, V lost 3 bases, and 7 bases had no gene match. The CDR3 region has the DNA TGCAGTGCTAGCCCCCCGAGCGGGAGCTCCTACGAGCAGTACTTC. As protein: CSASPPSGSSYEQYF.

The gene calls are TRBV29-1 and TRBJ2-1, with 10 bases aligning to TRBD2. This CDR3 region has 13 residues. The V and J ends lost 7 bases and 8 bases, in that order; junction bases with no gene match: 8. Germline loops: CDR1 SQVTM, CDR2 ANQGSEA. Here the CDR3 DNA reads TGCAGCGGTAGCGGGAGGTTTACAGATGAGCAGTTCTTC. It encodes CSGSGRFTDEQFF.

This sequence joins TRBV7-9 and TRBJ2-1; tentative D call: TRBD2 (6 bases). Trimming shortened V by 5 bases and J by 12 bases, and 14 bases separated the two germline ends. CDR1 SEHNR and CDR2 FQNEAQ come from the germline V gene (reference sequence). There are 12 residues in the CDR3. CDR3: CASSTTGLLQFF. CDR3 coding DNA: TGTGCCAGCAGCACAACGGGACTCCTGCAGTTCTTC.

This clonotype was seen more than once but under ten times. The rearrangement joins TRBV4-3 to TRBJ2-6; no firm D call. V was trimmed by 0 bases and J by 1 base, leaving 7 bases between them. From germline, CDR1 is LGHNA and CDR2 YSLEER. The CDR3 runs to 16 residues. CDR3 nucleotide sequence: TGCGCCAGCAGCCAAGATTTGACTTCTGGGGCCAACGTCCTGACTTTC. This sequence encodes CASSQDLTSGANVLTF.

This clonotype was recorded many times. CDR3 protein: CASSRDPGLVEQFF. The CDR3 DNA is TGTGCCAGCAGCCGCGACCCGGGACTAGTTGAGCAGTTCTTC. V and J are TRBV11-2 and TRBJ2-1; TRBD2 matches at 8 bases. The CDR3 has 14 amino acids. V dropped 5 bases and J dropped 9; count of bases not matched to a gene: 9. From germline, CDR1 is SGHAT and CDR2 FQNNGV. Using reference TRBV11-2 and TRBJ2-1 for the parts outside the CDR3, the full variable domain is EAGVAQSPRYKIIEKRQSVAFWCNPISGHATLYWYQQILGQGPKLLIQFQNNGVVDDSQLPKDRFSAERLKGVDSTLKIQPAKLEDSAVYLCASSRDPGLVEQFFGPGTRLTVL.

In this sample, this clonotype turned up many times. One junction end disagrees with the germline gene, perhaps due to a read error. The chain is built from TRBV12-3 or TRBV12-4 and TRBJ2-1; 7 bases align to TRBD2. The length of the CDR3 is 15 residues. CDR3 nucleotide sequence: TGTGCCAGCGGTTTGGAGCGGGGAGTGTACAATGAGCAGTTCTTC. Its protein is CASGLERGVYNEQFF.